Below are 8 T cell receptor beta chains sequenced from a single sample in a study of blood T cells in healthy people across ages. For the second PCR, which ran for 7 to 11 cycles, a sample-barcoded 5' primer and a J-beta primer mix were used. TCRdb recomputed calls from the 5' RACE reads with MiXCR, one row per CDR3 protein. This table holds about 640,000 distinct CDR3 sequences, 45% to 65% found once. The sequenced material came from blood. All receptors derive from a man in his fifties or sixties in good health.

This clonotype was counted a few times. The rearrangement uses TRBV7-9 and TRBJ1-2; maybe TRBD1 (6 bases). The V end was cut by 5 bases, the J end by 8 bases, with 15 bases between. The CDR3 extends over 13 amino acids. Per germline, CDR1 SEHNR and CDR2 FQNEAQ (reference sequence). This chain's CDR3 is CASSVPGQWGYTF. CDR3 nucleotide sequence: TGTGCCAGCAGCGTACCGGGACAATGGGGCTACACCTTC. The full variable domain, with the rest looked up from reference TRBV7-9 and TRBJ1-2, is DTGVSQNPRHKITKRGQNVTFRCDPISEHNRLYWYRQTLGQGPEFLTYFQNEAQLEKSRLLSDRFSAERPKGSFSTLEIQRTEQGDSAMYLCASSVPGQWGYTFGSGTRLTVV.

V and J are TRBV4-1 and TRBJ1-2, with TRBD1 matching over 7 bases. Germline values: CDR1 MGHRA, CDR2 YSYEKL. V dropped 3 bases and J dropped 7; count of bases not matched to a gene: 8. This CDR3 comprises 14 residues. The CDR3 DNA reads as TGCGCCAGCAGCCAGGTAGCGACAGGGATTGGCTACACCTTC. Its translation: CASSQVATGIGYTF.

This clonotype has only a few counts. The chain recombines TRBV20-1 with TRBJ1-5, with 7 bases that match TRBD1. V was clipped by 1 base and J by 3 bases; unmatched bases: 9. Germline V gene sequence: CDR1 DFQATT, CDR2 SNEGSKA (reference sequence). The CDR3 contains 16 residues. The CDR3 loop reads CSARGSMTGNNQPQHF. Written as DNA, the CDR3 is TGCAGTGCTAGAGGGTCTATGACAGGGAACAATCAGCCCCAGCATTTT.

The V gene is TRBV6-5, the J gene TRBJ2-3; tentative D call: TRBD2 (6 bases). The V gene's germline CDR1 is MNHEY and CDR2 SVGAGI. The length of the CDR3 is 13 residues. With 8 bases removed from V and 6 bases from J, the gap between germline ends came to 15 bases. CDR3 DNA: TGTGCCAGCTCCCCAGGGAGGAAGGATACGCAGTATTTT. Translated: CASSPGRKDTQYF.

The chain combines TRBV29-1 with TRBJ1-2; D may be TRBD1 (5 bases). Germline V gene data show CDR1 as SQVTM and CDR2 as ANQGSEA. The CDR3 has 16 residues. Deletions cut 8 bases from V and 0 bases from J, with 22 bases between. The CDR3 DNA reads TGCAGCCTTGGGGACCCAGGACGGAGATCTAACTATGGCTACACCTTC. Protein: CSLGDPGRRSNYGYTF.

The chain joins TRBV12-3 or TRBV12-4 to TRBJ2-7, with D possibly called TRBD1 or TRBD2 (5 bases each). This CDR3 spans 16 amino acids. V was trimmed by 5 bases and J by 1 base, leaving 18 bases between them. The CDR3 is CASSLRGRRQSYEQYF. As DNA, the CDR3 is TGTGCCAGCAGTCTCCGGGGCAGGCGGCAATCCTACGAGCAGTACTTC.

Here the CDR3 reads CASSPSDGGDGYTF. The CDR3 bases are TGCGCCAGCAGCCCCTCGGACGGGGGGGATGGCTACACCTTC. V and J are TRBV4-1 and TRBJ1-2; D possibly corresponds to TRBD1 (5 bases). Trimming cost V 4 bases and J 6 bases, with 15 bases left between them. Germline V CDR1 and CDR2: MGHRA, YSYEKL. The CDR3 is made up of 14 amino acids.

The V call is TRBV9, the J call TRBJ2-1; D perhaps matches TRBD2 (5 bases). The germline V gene has CDR1 SGDLS and CDR2 YYNGEE. The CDR3 has 13 residues. The V gene lost 0 bases and the J gene lost 10 bases, with 11 bases spanning the gap. For the CDR3, the DNA is TGTGCCAGCAGCGTAGCTTCCTCGGGGGAGCAGTTCTTC. Translated, it gives CASSVASSGEQFF.